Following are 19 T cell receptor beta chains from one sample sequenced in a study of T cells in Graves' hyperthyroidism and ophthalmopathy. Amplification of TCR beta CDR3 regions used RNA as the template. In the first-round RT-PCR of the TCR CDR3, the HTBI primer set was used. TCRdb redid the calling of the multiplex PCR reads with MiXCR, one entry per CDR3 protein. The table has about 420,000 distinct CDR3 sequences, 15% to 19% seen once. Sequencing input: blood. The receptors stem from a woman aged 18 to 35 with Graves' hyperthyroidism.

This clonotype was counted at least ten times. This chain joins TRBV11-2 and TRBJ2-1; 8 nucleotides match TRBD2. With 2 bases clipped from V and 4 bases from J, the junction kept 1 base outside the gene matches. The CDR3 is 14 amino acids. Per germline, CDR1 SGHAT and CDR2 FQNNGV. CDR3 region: CASSLTSGYNEQFF. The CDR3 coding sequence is TGTGCCAGCAGCTTAACTAGCGGTTACAATGAGCAGTTCTTC.

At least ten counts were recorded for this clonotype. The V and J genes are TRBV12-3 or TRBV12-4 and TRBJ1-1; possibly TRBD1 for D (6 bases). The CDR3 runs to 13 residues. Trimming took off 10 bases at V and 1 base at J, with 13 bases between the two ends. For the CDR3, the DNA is TGTGCCATCCTGGGACACTCGAACACTGAAGCTTTCTTT. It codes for CAILGHSNTEAFF.

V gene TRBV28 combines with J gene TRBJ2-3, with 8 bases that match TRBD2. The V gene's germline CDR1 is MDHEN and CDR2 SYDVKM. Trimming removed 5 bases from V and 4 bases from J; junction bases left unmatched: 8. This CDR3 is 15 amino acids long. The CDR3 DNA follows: TGTGCCAGCAGTCCCGGGGGGGCCTTAGCAGATACGCAGTATTTT. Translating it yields CASSPGGALADTQYF.

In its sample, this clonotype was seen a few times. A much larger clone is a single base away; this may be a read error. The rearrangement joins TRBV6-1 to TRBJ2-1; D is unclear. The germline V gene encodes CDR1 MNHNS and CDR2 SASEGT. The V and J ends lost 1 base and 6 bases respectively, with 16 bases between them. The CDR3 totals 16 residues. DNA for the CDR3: TGTGCCAGCAGTGAAGGGGTTAGACGCGGCCGCAATGAGCAGTTCTTC. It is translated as CASSEGVRRGRNEQFF.

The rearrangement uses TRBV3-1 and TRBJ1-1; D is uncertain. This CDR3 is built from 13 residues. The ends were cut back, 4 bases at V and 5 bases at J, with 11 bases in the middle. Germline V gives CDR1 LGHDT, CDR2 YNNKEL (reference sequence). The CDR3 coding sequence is TGTGCCAGCAGCCGAGTGAGTTCGACTGAAGCTTTCTTT. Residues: CASSRVSSTEAFF.

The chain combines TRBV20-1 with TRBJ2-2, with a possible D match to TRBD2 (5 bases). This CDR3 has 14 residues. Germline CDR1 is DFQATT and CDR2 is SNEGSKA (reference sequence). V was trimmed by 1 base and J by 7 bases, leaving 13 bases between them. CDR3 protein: CSARGGGGYGELFF. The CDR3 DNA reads TGCAGTGCTAGAGGGGGTGGCGGGTACGGGGAGCTGTTTTTT.

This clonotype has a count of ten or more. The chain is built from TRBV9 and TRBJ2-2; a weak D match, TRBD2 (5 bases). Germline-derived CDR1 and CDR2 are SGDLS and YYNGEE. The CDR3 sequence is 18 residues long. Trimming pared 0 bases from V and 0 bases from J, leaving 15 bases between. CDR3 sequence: CASSVARFGGANTGELFF. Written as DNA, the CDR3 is TGTGCCAGCAGCGTAGCTCGATTCGGAGGAGCGAACACCGGGGAGCTGTTTTTT.

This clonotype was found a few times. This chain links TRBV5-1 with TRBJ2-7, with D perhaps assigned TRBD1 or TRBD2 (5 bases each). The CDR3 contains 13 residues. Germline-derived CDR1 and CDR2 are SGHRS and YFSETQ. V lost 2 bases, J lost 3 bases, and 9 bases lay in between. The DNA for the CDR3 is TGCGCCAGCAGCTTTGGGACGGACTACGAGCAGTACTTC. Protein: CASSFGTDYEQYF.

This chain's CDR3 is CASSYQGNEQYF. The DNA of the CDR3 is TGTGCCAGCAGTTACCAGGGGAACGAGCAGTACTTC. The chain links TRBV25-1 to TRBJ2-7; tentative D call: TRBD1 (6 bases). CDR1 is MGHDK and CDR2 is SYGVNS in the germline V gene. This CDR3 has 12 amino acids. V gave up 5 bases and J gave up 5 bases, with 10 bases separating them.

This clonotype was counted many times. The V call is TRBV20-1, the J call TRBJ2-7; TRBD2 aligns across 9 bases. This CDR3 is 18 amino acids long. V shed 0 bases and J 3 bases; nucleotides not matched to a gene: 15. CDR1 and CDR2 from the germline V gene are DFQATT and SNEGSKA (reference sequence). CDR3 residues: CSARDRGVAGVTNYEQYF. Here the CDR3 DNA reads TGCAGTGCTAGAGATAGAGGAGTAGCGGGGGTTACCAACTACGAGCAGTACTTC.

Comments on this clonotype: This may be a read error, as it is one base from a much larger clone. The chain's CDR3 is CATARLAGGPNEQFF. CDR3 DNA: TGTGCCACCGCAAGACTAGCGGGAGGGCCGAATGAGCAGTTCTTC. The chain employs TRBV7-9 and TRBJ2-1; the match to TRBD2 covers 14 bases. The germline V gene has CDR1 SEHNR and CDR2 FQNEAQ (reference sequence). The trim removed 10 bases at V and 7 bases at J, leaving 9 bases unmatched. This CDR3 has 15 residues.

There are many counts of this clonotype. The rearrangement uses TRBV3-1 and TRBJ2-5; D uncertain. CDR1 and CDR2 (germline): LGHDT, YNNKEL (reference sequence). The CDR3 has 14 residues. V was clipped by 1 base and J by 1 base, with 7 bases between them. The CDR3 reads CASSQGRSQETQYF. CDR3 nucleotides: TGTGCCAGCAGCCAAGGGCGTTCCCAAGAGACCCAGTACTTC.

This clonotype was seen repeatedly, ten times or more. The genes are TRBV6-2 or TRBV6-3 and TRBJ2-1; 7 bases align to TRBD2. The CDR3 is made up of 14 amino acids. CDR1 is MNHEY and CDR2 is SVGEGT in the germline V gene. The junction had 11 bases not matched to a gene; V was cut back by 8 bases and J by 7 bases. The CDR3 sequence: CASLPSGRGNEQFF. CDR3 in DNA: TGTGCCAGCCTACCTAGCGGTCGGGGAAATGAGCAGTTCTTC.

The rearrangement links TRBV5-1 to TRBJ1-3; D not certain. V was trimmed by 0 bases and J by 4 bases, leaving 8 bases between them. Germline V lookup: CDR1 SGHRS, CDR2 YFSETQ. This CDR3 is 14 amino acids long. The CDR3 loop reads CASSLDIGGNTIYF. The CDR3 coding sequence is TGCGCCAGCAGCTTGGATATCGGAGGAAACACCATATATTTT.

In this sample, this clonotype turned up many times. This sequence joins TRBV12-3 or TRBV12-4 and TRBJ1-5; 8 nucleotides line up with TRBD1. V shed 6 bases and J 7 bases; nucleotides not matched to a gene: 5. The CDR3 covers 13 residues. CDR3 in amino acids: CASRSGGGQPQHF. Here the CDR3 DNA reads TGTGCCAGCAGGTCAGGGGGCGGACAGCCCCAGCATTTT.

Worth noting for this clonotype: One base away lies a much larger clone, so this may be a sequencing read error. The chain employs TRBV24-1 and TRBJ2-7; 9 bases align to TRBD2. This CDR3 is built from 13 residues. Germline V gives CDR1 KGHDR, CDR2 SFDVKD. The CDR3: CATSDGTSYGQYF. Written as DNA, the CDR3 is TGTGCCACCAGTGATGGGACTAGCTACGGGCAGTACTTC.

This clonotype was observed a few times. CDR3 DNA sequence: TGCGCCAGCAGCTCGAGCGGGGTCCCCACAGATACGCAGTATTTT. Protein product: CASSSSGVPTDTQYF. The chain employs TRBV5-1 and TRBJ2-3; 7 bases agree with TRBD2. The CDR3 has 15 amino acids. Germline lookup yields CDR1 SGHRS and CDR2 YFSETQ. The trim removed 3 bases at V and 2 bases at J, leaving 6 bases unmatched.

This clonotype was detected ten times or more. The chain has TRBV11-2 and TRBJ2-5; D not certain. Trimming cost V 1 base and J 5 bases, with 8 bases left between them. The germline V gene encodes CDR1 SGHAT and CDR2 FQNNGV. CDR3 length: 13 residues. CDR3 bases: TGTGCCAGCAGCTTAGGAGCGAGGGAGACCCAGTACTTC. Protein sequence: CASSLGARETQYF.

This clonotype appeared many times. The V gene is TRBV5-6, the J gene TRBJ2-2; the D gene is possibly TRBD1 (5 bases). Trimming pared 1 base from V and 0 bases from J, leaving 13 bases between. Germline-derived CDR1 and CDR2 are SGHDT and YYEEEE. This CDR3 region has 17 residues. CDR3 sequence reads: CASSLLIDSTNTGELFF. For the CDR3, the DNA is TGTGCCAGCAGCTTGCTGATTGACAGTACGAACACCGGGGAGCTGTTTTTT. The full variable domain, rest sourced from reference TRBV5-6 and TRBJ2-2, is DAGVTQSPTHLIKTRGQQVTLRCSPKSGHDTVSWYQQALGQGPQFIFQYYEEEERQRGNFPDRFSGHQFPNYSSELNVNALLLGDSALYLCASSLLIDSTNTGELFFGEGSRLTVL.